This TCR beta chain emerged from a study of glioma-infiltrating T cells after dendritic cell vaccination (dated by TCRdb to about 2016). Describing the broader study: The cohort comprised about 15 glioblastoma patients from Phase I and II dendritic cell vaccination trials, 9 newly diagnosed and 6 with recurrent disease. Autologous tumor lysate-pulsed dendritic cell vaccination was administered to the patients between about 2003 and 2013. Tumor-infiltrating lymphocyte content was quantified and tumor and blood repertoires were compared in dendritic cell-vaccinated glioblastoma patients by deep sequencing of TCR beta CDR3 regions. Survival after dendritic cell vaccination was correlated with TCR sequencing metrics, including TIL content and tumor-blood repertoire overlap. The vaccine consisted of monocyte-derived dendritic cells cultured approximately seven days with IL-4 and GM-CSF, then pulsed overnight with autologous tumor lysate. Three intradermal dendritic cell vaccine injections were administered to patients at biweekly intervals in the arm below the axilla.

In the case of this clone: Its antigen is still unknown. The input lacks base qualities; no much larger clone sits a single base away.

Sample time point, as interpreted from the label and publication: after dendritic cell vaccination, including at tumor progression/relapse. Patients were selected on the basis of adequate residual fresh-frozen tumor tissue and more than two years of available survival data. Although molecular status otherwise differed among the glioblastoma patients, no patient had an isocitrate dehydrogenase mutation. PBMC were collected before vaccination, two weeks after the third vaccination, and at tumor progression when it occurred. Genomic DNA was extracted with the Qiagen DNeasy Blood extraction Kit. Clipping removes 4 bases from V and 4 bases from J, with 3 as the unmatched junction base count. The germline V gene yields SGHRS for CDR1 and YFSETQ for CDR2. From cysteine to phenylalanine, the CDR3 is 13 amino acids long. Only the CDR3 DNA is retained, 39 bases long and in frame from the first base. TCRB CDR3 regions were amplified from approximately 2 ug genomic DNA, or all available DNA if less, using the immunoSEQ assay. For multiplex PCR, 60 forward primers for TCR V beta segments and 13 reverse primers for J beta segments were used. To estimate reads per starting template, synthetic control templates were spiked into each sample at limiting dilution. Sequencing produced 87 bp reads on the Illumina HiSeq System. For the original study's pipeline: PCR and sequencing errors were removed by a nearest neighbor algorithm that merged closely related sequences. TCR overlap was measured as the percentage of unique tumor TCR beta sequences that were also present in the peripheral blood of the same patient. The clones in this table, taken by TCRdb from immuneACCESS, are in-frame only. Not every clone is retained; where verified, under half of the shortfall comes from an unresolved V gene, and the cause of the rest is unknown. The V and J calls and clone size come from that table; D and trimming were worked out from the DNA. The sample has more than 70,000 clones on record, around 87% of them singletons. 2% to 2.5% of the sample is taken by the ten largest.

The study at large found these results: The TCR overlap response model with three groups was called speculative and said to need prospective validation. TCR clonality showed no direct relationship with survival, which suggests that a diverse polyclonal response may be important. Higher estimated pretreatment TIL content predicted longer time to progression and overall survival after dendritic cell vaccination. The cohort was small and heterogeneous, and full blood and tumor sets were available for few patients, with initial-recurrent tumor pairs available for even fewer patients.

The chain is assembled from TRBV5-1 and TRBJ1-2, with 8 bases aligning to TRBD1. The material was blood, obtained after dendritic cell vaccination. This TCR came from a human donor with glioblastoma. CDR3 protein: CASSVGTGYGYTF. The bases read TGCGCCAGCAGCGTCGGGACAGGCTATGGCTACACCTTC.